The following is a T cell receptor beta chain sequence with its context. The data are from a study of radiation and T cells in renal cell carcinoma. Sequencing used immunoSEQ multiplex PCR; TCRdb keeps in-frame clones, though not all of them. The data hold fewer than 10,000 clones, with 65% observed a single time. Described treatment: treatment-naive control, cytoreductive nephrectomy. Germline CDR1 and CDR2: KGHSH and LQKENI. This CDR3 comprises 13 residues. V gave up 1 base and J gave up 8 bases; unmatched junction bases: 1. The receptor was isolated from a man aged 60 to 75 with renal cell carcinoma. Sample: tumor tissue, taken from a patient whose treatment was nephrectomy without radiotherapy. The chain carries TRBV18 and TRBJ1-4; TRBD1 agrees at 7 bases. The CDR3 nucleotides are TGTGCCAGCTCACCACAGGGGGCAGAAAAACTGTTTTTT. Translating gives CASSPQGAEKLFF.